What follows are 13 T cell receptor beta chains derived from one specimen sequenced in a study of identical twins. TCRdb re-called the 5' RACE reads through MiXCR, storing one row per CDR3 protein. The table includes more than 600,000 distinct CDR3 sequences, about 20% detected once. The sample was also linked to a second study, of T cells expressing NK-cell markers.

Sequencing was performed on PBMCs. The receptors stem from a woman aged 18 to 35 in good health.

This sequence joins TRBV10-3 and TRBJ2-5; D uncertain. This CDR3 region has 14 residues. Germline CDR1 is ENHRY and CDR2 is SYGVKD. Trimming cost V 1 base and J 1 base, with 7 bases left between them. This CDR3 is CAISEFGSQETQYF. CDR3 bases: TGTGCCATCAGTGAGTTTGGGTCCCAAGAGACCCAGTACTTC.

The genes are TRBV6-2 or TRBV6-3 and TRBJ2-7; the D gene is possibly TRBD1 (5 bases). Trimming shortened V by 7 bases and J by 3 bases, and 13 bases separated the two germline ends. CDR3 length equals 13 residues. Germline-derived CDR1 and CDR2 are MNHEY and SVGEGT. The CDR3 here is CASTRPDSYEQYF. In DNA form, the CDR3 reads TGTGCCAGCACCAGACCAGACAGCTACGAGCAGTACTTC.

This clonotype was seen more than once but under ten times. V gene TRBV7-8 combines with J gene TRBJ2-3, with 16 bases identical to TRBD2. Germline V gives CDR1 SGHVS, CDR2 FQNEAQ. The CDR3 spans 17 residues. With V trimmed by 0 bases and J by 4 bases, 1 base remained unmatched. The CDR3 nucleotides read TGTGCCAGCAGCTTAGCCGGGACTAGCGGGAGGGCAGATACGCAGTATTTT. Translation gives CASSLAGTSGRADTQYF.

With regard to this clonotype: The conserved closing phenylalanine or tryptophan is absent in this CDR3, likely reflecting a read error. This sequence joins TRBV29-1 and TRBJ2-5; the D gene is possibly TRBD2 (6 bases). CDR3 length: 12 residues. The germline V and J ends were trimmed by 6 bases and 2 bases, with 10 bases remaining between them. CDR1 and CDR2 (germline): SQVTM, ANQGSEA. The CDR3 loop is CSVSSAQETQYY. In DNA form, the CDR3 reads TGCAGCGTCTCTAGCGCTCAAGAGACCCAGTACTAC.

This clonotype came up a few times. This chain links TRBV7-2 with TRBJ2-5; perhaps D is TRBD1 or TRBD2 (5 bases each). The germline V and J ends were trimmed by 2 bases and 5 bases, with 9 bases remaining between them. CDR1 and CDR2 from the germline V gene are SGHTA and FQGNSA. The CDR3 is 13 residues long. In DNA form, the CDR3 reads TGTGCCAGCAGCTTACTAGGGACCGAGACCCAGTACTTC. It encodes CASSLLGTETQYF.

This clonotype was counted ten times or more. The genes are TRBV20-1 and TRBJ2-2; D remains unclear. CDR1 DFQATT and CDR2 SNEGSKA come from the germline V gene (reference sequence). CDR3 length equals 12 residues. The ends were cut back, 7 bases at V and 5 bases at J, with 11 bases in the middle. In DNA, the CDR3 is TGCAGTGTTCAAGTTTTTACCGGGGAGCTGTTTTTT. Its protein product is CSVQVFTGELFF.

This clonotype was seen a handful of times. The chain carries TRBV20-1 and TRBJ2-1, with TRBD2 matching over 8 bases. CDR1 is DFQATT, CDR2 SNEGSKA, per germline (reference sequence). This CDR3 is built from 14 residues. After removal of 5 bases from V and 0 bases from J, the junction contained 3 bases not matched to a gene. The CDR3 here is CSAQSGSSYNEQFF. The DNA for the CDR3 is TGCAGTGCTCAAAGCGGGAGCTCCTACAATGAGCAGTTCTTC.

CDR3 DNA: TGCAGTGCTAGAGATTACGGGGGGAGCACAGATACGCAGTATTTT. Protein sequence: CSARDYGGSTDTQYF. V gene TRBV20-1 combines with J gene TRBJ2-3; 7 bases line up with TRBD2. CDR3 length: 15 amino acids. J lost 0 bases, V lost 0 bases, and 3 bases had no gene match. The germline V gene has CDR1 DFQATT and CDR2 SNEGSKA (reference sequence).

This clonotype was detected only a few times. This chain links TRBV12-3 or TRBV12-4 with TRBJ2-7; D not certain. CDR3 length: 12 residues. Trimming took off 5 bases at V and 2 bases at J, with 7 bases between the two ends. For the CDR3, the DNA is TGTGCCAGCAGTGCGACTCCCTACGAGCAGTACTTC. This codes for CASSATPYEQYF.

In this sample, this clonotype turned up a few times. The rearrangement uses TRBV12-3 or TRBV12-4 and TRBJ2-7; maybe TRBD2 (5 bases). The CDR3 has 14 amino acids. The V end lost 5 bases, the J end lost 2 bases, and 13 bases lay between the germline ends. Written as DNA, the CDR3 is TGTGCCAGCAGTGGATACGGACTGACCTACGAGCAGTACTTC. This sequence encodes CASSGYGLTYEQYF.

J is TRBJ1-5 and V is TRBV20-1; 7 nucleotides line up with TRBD1. This CDR3 is 15 amino acids long. Per germline, CDR1 DFQATT and CDR2 SNEGSKA (reference sequence). The ends lost 1 base at V and 1 base at J; junction bases unmatched: 4. The CDR3 DNA reads TGCAGTGCTAGAGGAGAGGGGGCGAGCAATCAGCCCCAGCATTTT. Translation: CSARGEGASNQPQHF.

Only a few counts were recorded for this clonotype. The chain combines TRBV18 with TRBJ1-5; the match to TRBD1 covers 7 bases. The CDR3 has 14 amino acids. Germline loops: CDR1 KGHSH, CDR2 LQKENI. V was pared by 1 base and J by 9 bases, with 6 bases of the junction left unmatched. CDR3 region: CASSPRDSPGPQHF. As DNA, the CDR3 is TGTGCCAGCTCACCACGGGACAGTCCGGGGCCCCAGCATTTT.

The J gene is TRBJ2-3, the V gene TRBV5-1; D might be TRBD2 (5 bases). CDR3 length: 15 residues. The V end was cut by 0 bases, the J end by 4 bases, with 12 bases between. Germline V gives CDR1 SGHRS, CDR2 YFSETQ. The CDR3 region has the DNA TGCGCCAGCAGCTTGGTAACCGGGCGGGCAGATACGCAGTATTTT. It translates to CASSLVTGRADTQYF. Supplemented by reference TRBV5-1 and TRBJ2-3, the full variable domain reads KAGVTQTPRYLIKTRGQQVTLSCSPISGHRSVSWYQQTPGQGLQFLFEYFSETQRNKGNFPGRFSGRQFSNSRSEMNVSTLELGDSALYLCASSLVTGRADTQYFGPGTRLTVL.